This is a list of T cell receptor beta chains from one sample in a study of a mutant IDH1 vaccine in newly diagnosed glioma. No antigens are known for them. Clones were sequenced by immunoSEQ multiplex PCR, and TCRdb holds only the in-frame ones, with some missing. The sample holds about 25,000 clones, around 79% seen once. This sample comprised PBMCs, obtained from a glioma patient whose treatment included an IDH1 peptide vaccine. These receptors were obtained from a man aged 35-49 years with glioma. The CDR3 runs from the conserved cysteine through the conserved F or W. D genes are given only for firm matches. Only part of the rows carry a size: once, few, many, or a class if the clone is expanded.

>TRBJ2-1|.|TRBV9|TRBD1
TGTGCCAGCAGCACGCACAGGGGGTTGATTGATGAGCAGTTCTTC
CASSTHRGLIDEQFF
>TRBJ2-1|once|TRBV4-3|TRBD2
TGCGCCAGCAGCCAAGATCCTAGCGGGACTGTCAATGAGCAGTTCTTC
CASSQDPSGTVNEQFF
>TRBJ1-1|medium-sized|TRBV6-1|.
TGTGCCAGCAGTGATATGAAGGGAATGCGCACTGAAGCTTTCTTT
CASSDMKGMRTEAFF
>TRBJ2-1|.|TRBV6-1|TRBD1
TGTGCCAGCAGTGAAGCTAGGGGGCGGACAAATGAGCAGTTCTTC
CASSEARGRTNEQFF
>TRBJ1-1|.|TRBV5-6|.
TGTGCCAGCACCCTCCGAGCGAGGGGCACTGAAGCTTTCTTT
CASTLRARGTEAFF
>TRBJ2-1|once|TRBV19|.
TGTGCCAGTAGTACCCCAGACGGACTCCTCAATGAGCAGTTCTTC
CASSTPDGLLNEQFF
>TRBJ1-1|.|TRBV6-5|.
TGTGCCAGCAGTTACAACCCGGACAGAATAAAAGAAGCTTTCTTT
CASSYNPDRIKEAFF
>TRBJ2-6|.|TRBV11-2|.
TGTGCCAGCAGCTTAGGACCCTCTGGGGCCAACGTCCTGACTTTC
CASSLGPSGANVLTF
>TRBJ1-1|.|TRBV5-4|.
TGTGCCAGCAGCCGCGGCCTGAACACTGAAGCTTTCTTT
CASSRGLNTEAFF
>TRBJ1-1|.|TRBV5-4|.
TGTGCCAGCAGCTTGGGTGGCAGGGACACTGAAGCTTTCTTT
CASSLGGRDTEAFF
>TRBJ2-7|few|TRBV2|TRBD1
TGTGCCAGCAGTTTTGTGGGACAGGGGGCGATTTCCTACGAGCAGTACTTC
CASSFVGQGAISYEQYF
>TRBJ2-2|.|TRBV11-2|.
TGTGCCAGCAGCTTGGGGGGAAGGGCGGATAAAGCGAACACCGGGGAGCTGTTTTTT
CASSLGGRADKANTGELFF
>TRBJ1-5|few|TRBV29-1|TRBD1
TGCAGCGTCCGGACAGGGTCCACCCAGCCCCAGCATTTT
CSVRTGSTQPQHF
>TRBJ1-1|.|TRBV19|.
TGTGCCAGTAGTATTTCAGTGAACACTGAAGCTTTCTTT
CASSISVNTEAFF
>TRBJ2-2|.|TRBV25-1|TRBD2
TGTGCCAGCCGAGGGACTAGCGGGAACACCGGGGAGCTGTTTTTT
CASRGTSGNTGELFF
>TRBJ2-5|.|TRBV11-3|TRBD2
TGTGCCAGCAGCTCAAGGACTAGCGGAGGGCCCCAGGAGACCCAGTACTTC
CASSSRTSGGPQETQYF
>TRBJ2-1|.|TRBV5-4|.
TGTGCCAGCAGCTTCGGCGGGCTACCCTACAATGAGCAGTTCTTC
CASSFGGLPYNEQFF
>TRBJ1-1|.|TRBV11-2|.
TGTGCCAGCAGCTTAGCAGGGCAGGGGACTGAAGCTTTCTTT
CASSLAGQGTEAFF
>TRBJ2-5|.|TRBV7-8|.
TGTGCCAGCAGCTTCGCTTTTGGGGGAGGAGAGACCCAGTACTTC
CASSFAFGGGETQYF
>TRBJ2-1|.|TRBV7-8|TRBD1
TGTGCCAGCAGCTTAGGACAGACAGGGTCCTACAATGAGCAGTTCTTC
CASSLGQTGSYNEQFF